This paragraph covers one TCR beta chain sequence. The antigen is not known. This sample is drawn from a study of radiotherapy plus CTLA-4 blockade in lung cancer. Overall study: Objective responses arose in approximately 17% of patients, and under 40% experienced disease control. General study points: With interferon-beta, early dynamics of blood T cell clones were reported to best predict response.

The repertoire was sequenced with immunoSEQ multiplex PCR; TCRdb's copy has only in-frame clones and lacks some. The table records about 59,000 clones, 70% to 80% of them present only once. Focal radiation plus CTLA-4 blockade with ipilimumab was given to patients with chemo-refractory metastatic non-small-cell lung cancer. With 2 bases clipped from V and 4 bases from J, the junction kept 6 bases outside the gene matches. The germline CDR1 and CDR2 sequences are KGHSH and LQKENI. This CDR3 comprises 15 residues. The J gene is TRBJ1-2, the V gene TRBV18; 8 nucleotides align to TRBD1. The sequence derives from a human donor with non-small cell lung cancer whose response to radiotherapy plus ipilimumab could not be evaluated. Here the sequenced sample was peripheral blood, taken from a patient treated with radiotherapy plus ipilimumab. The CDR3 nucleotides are TGTGCCAGCTCACCAGAACAGGGGGGCCTCTATGGCTACACCTTC. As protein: CASSPEQGGLYGYTF.